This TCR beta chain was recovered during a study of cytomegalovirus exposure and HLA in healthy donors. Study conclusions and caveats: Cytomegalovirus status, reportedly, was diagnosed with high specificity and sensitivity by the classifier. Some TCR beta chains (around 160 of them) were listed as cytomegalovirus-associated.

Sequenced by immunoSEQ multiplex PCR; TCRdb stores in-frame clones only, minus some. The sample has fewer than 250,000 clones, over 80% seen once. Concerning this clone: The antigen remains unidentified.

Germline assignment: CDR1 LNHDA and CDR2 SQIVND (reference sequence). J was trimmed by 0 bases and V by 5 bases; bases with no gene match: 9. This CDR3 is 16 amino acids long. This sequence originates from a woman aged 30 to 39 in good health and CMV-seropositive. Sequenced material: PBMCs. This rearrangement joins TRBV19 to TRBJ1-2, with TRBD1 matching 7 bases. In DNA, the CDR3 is TGTGCCAGTAGTCCGGGACAGCTACTAGCTAACTATGGCTACACCTTC. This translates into CASSPGQLLANYGYTF.